This T cell receptor beta chain was retrieved from a study of cytomegalovirus exposure and HLA in healthy donors. Study-wide background: A data release that came early held some 84 million unique TCRs from HLA-typed donors.

General study results and limits: Upon later analysis, TCR association rates were observed to vary by HLA locus, being highest for DRB1 and lowest for HLA-C. Later work showed greater clonal expansion in HLA-associated TCR beta chains than in equally common others.

Primers for the PCR totalled 60 Vbeta and 13 Jbeta. Authors' data handling: An analysis performed later counted 75 million to 80 million unique TCR beta chains (approximately 11 million of them shared). Sequenced by immunoSEQ multiplex PCR; TCRdb stores in-frame clones only, minus some. V, J and clone size reflect that table, while D and trimming were determined from the DNA. The profile shows about 140,000 clones, approximately 80% of them singletons. Germline CDR1 and CDR2: MDHEN and SYDVKM. The CDR3 is 15 amino acids. Trimming removed 7 bases from V and 4 bases from J, with 19 bases in between. Comments on this clone: Antigen specificity is unknown.

Material for sequencing was PBMCs. This chain joins TRBV28 and TRBJ1-2; TRBD1 might be the D (5 bases). The clonotype originates from a woman aged 18 to 35 in good health and CMV-seropositive. The CDR3: CASKSGTQMSYGYTF. The CDR3 nucleotides are TGTGCCAGCAAATCCGGGACTCAGATGAGCTATGGCTACACCTTC.